The entry that follows covers one TCR beta chain sequence. V lost 0 bases and J lost 4; bases outside the gene matches: 6. Germline V CDR1 and CDR2: SGHRS, YFSETQ. CDR3 length: 16 amino acids. These data belong to a study of shared clonotypes between healthy human individuals. TCRdb's table, derived via immunoSEQ multiplex PCR, lists solely in-frame clones and lacks some. This table has about 2.4 million clones, over 85% appearing once. The specimen was naive CD4+ T cells from PBMCs. This sample's subset: CD45RA+ positively selected. The chain combines TRBV5-1 with TRBJ1-3, with 8 positions matching TRBD1. The TCR originated in a man between 18 and 29 years old in good health. Some clones in this sample may be carry-over from other donors' samples. CDR3 region: CASSLARQGFGNTIYF. In nucleotides, the CDR3 is TGCGCCAGCAGCTTGGCTCGACAGGGGTTCGGAAACACCATATATTTT.